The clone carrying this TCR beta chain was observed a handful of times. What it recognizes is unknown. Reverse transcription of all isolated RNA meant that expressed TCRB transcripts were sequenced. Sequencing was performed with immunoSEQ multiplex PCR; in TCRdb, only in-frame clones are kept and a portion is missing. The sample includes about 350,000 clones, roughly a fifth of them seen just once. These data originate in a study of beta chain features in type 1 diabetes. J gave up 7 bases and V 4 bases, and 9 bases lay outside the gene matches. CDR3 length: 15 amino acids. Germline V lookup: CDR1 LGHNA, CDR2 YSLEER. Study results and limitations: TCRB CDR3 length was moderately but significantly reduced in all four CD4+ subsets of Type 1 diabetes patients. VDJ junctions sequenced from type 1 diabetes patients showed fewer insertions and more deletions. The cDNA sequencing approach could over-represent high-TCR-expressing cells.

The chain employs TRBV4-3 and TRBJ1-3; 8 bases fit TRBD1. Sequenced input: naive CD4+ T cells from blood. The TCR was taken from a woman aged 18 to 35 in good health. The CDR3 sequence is CASSLDRDVRNTIYF. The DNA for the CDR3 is TGCGCCAGCAGCCTGGACAGGGACGTACGCAACACCATATATTTT.